The T cell receptor beta chain under discussion was sequenced for a study of shared clonotypes between healthy human individuals (dated by TCRdb to the early 2020s). About the investigation overall: A couple of women and a few men aged 18 to 49 years were included in the cohort. For each donor, CD4 naive and CD4 memory were each given three plates, CD8 naive was given two plates, and CD8 memory was given one plate. To estimate repertoire size and how much clonotype sharing occurs between individuals, the study deeply sequenced the blood TCR repertoires of five healthy adults. To increase sequencing depth and limit assay-specific biases, TCR repertoire library preparation and sequencing were carried out by different laboratories using diverse techniques. Each donor's leukapheresis produced roughly between roughly 0.85 and 9.5 billion PBMCs. Overall study outcomes, separate from this receptor: Based on pairwise subsampling, the degree of clonotype sharing among donors was expected to be affected by sequencing depth. Across a handful of donors, around 5% of naive CD4, roughly 3.8% of naive CD8, roughly 2.2% of memory CD4, and approximately 0.4% of memory CD8 clonotypes were shared. Even with the large sequencing depth, rarefaction of the sorted-subset datasets indicated that sequencing was incomplete. Because the study included a small number of donors, the genetic and exposure-history diversity represented was limited. Estimated clonotype richness was generally larger for naive than for memory subsets. Sampling was restricted to blood, and TCR repertoires in tissue are likely to differ from TCR repertoires in blood. Higher generation probabilities were observed for clonotypes shared by all four sorted-subset donors than for non-shared clonotypes.

Healthy HIV-negative adults with no recently reported acute infections or vaccinations were included as donors. All donors were Caucasian adults living in Nashville, Tennessee, USA. CD4+ T cells were enriched by magnetic negative selection; naive cells were then positively selected on CD45RA, and the negative fraction formed the memory subset. Blood was collected by leukapheresis, and PBMCs were isolated by Ficoll-Histopaque density gradient centrifugation and then cryopreserved in liquid nitrogen vapor phase. Purity and quantity of every magnetically sorted T cell population were checked by analytical flow cytometry. Genomic DNA was isolated from every sorted fraction and measured by UV absorbance on a Nanodrop 2000c. For this clone: Its antigen is not yet known. No base qualities exist here, and no much larger clone lies one base off it.

V drops 8 bases and J drops 0 bases, leaving 16 bases in between. The germline V gene (reference sequence) yields GTSNPN for CDR1 and SVGIG for CDR2. The CDR3, cysteine through phenylalanine, is 15 amino acids long. Only the CDR3 region is kept as DNA, spanning 45 bases read in frame from base 1. Using the deep immunoSEQ assay, TCR CDR3 regions were amplified from genomic DNA by multiplex PCR. Extracted genomic DNA from each cell subset was distributed evenly across all wells of several immunoSEQ 96-well plates, and each plate was treated as a replicate. For sorted subsets, 200 ng of genomic DNA, equivalent to about 30,000 T cell genomes, went into each replicate PCR. Purified libraries were quantified with a Qubit 3.0 fluorometer, sized on a Bioanalyzer 2100, and re-quantified with the KAPA Library Quantification kit. Every immunoSEQ 96-well plate was sequenced on a separate single-read 150-cycle Illumina NextSeq 550 flow cell. The study's own analysis went as follows. Because the immunoSEQ output included only junctional sequences and no quality scores, the filtering could not be the same as the filtering used for full-length reads. Sequences were annotated with PyIR, a Python wrapper for IgBLAST v1.9, using IMGT germline references to assign V/J genes and CDR3. Reads were removed for weak V/J assignments (E-value above 1e-6), missing CDR3, stop codons, out-of-frame junctions, or ambiguous translated residues. V3J clonotypes were defined as sequences sharing an identical inferred V gene, J gene, and CDR3 amino acid sequence. The percentage overlap between two repertoires was calculated by dividing the number of shared unique clonotypes by the size of the smaller repertoire. Repertoire richness was assessed with RTK rarefaction, the Chao1 estimator, and Recon v2.1 estimates of unobserved clonotypes. Generation probabilities for all TCRbeta clonotypes obtained by the gDNA method from a handful of donors were computed using OLGA. TCRdb stores this immuneACCESS table with in-frame sequences only. Part of the clones is absent; in the studies checked, under half of the shortfall reflects unresolved V genes, and no reason is known for the rest. The V and J calls and clone size are taken from that table; D and trimming were inferred from the DNA. This sample gives about 730,000 clones in total; 55% to 80% of them show up just once. Under 2% of the sample lies in the top ten.

The specimen sequenced was memory CD4+ T cells sorted from blood. Read against the paper, the sample's cell subset or site label means: CD45RA-negative fraction. The receptor was isolated from a woman in her 30s in good health. The rearrangement combines TRBV30 with TRBJ2-2, with TRBD1 perhaps the D gene, on 6 matching bases. The nucleotide sequence reads as follows: TGTGCCCGCTCTTCAGGGGACGCGAACACCGGGGAGCTGTTTTTT. Its translation is CARSSGDANTGELFF.